This T cell receptor (beta chain) was retrieved from a study of T cell responses to AZD1222 COVID-19 vaccine. Study observations and caveats: Clonal diversity may have been underestimated in mostly white British donors.

V shed 3 bases, J shed 2 bases, and the junction held 10 bases outside the gene matches. Per the germline V gene, CDR1 is SEHNR and CDR2 is FQNEAQ (reference sequence). The CDR3 length is 18 residues. On this clone: The antigen is undetermined.

TCRdb's table, derived via immunoSEQ multiplex PCR, lists solely in-frame clones and lacks some. The data contain more than 90,000 clones, about 88% of them singletons. The specimen was peripheral blood, collected 28 days after the second AZD1222 dose. This clonotype was obtained from an adult who received the AZD1222 COVID-19 vaccine. This chain connects TRBV7-9 to TRBJ2-3, with 11 bases identical to TRBD1. The CDR3 is CASSFPDRGPLATDTQYF. The CDR3 coding sequence is TGTGCCAGCAGCTTCCCGGACAGGGGGCCCCTAGCCACAGATACGCAGTATTTT.